This TCR beta chain comes out of a study of T cell responses to AZD1222 COVID-19 vaccine. Sequencing used immunoSEQ multiplex PCR; TCRdb keeps in-frame clones, though not all of them. The profile shows some 170,000 clones, 92% of them singletons. As for this clone: What it recognizes is unknown.

Overall study results and limits: Reports say nearly half of spike-specific TCRs go after unmutated variant regions.

The receptor's source is an adult in good health. The specimen was peripheral blood, collected on day 0 of MenACWY control vaccination.

CDR3 sequence: CASSHRATGNTIYF. In DNA, the CDR3 is TGTGCCAGCAGCCACAGGGCCACTGGAAACACCATATATTTT. The chain is built from TRBV7-2 and TRBJ1-3, with D possibly TRBD1 on 6 matching bases. The CDR3 contains 14 residues. V lost 5 bases, J lost 2 bases, and 10 bases lay in between. Germline loops: CDR1 SGHTA, CDR2 FQGNSA.